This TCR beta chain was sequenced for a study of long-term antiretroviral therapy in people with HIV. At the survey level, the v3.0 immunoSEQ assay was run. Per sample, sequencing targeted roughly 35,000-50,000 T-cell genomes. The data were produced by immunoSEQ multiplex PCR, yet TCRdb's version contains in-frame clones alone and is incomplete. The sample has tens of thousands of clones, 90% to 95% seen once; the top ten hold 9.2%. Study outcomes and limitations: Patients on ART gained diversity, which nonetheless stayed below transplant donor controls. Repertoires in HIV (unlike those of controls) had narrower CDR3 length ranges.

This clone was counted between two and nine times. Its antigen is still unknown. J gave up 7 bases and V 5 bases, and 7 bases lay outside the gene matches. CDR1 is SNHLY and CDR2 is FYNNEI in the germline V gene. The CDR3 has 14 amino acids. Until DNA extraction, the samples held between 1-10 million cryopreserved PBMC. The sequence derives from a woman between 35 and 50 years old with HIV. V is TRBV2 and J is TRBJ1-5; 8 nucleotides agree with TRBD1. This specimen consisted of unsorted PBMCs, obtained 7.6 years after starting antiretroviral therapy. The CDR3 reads CASSPQGAVQPQHF. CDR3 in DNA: TGTGCCAGCAGTCCTCAGGGGGCGGTCCAGCCCCAGCATTTT.